This T cell receptor (beta chain) was captured in a study of beta chain features in type 1 diabetes. Trimming removed 0 bases at V and 12 bases at J, with 9 bases between. Germline V CDR1 and CDR2: LGHNA, YSLEER. The CDR3 is 12 residues long. This clone turned up a few times. What it recognizes is unknown. It was one heparinised blood draw, averaging about 120 mL, that each donor gave. In all sorted populations, purity surpassed 95%. TCRB transcripts that were expressed got sequenced, as all of the isolated RNA had been reverse transcribed. An average approximately 3.5 million reads came from naive, central memory and regulatory T cell samples. Sequencing used immunoSEQ multiplex PCR; TCRdb keeps in-frame clones, though not all of them. The sample includes 150,000 to 200,000 clones, around 63% of them seen just once. Study-wide results and limits: Moderate but significant shortening of TCRB CDR3s was recorded in all four CD4+ subsets from Type 1 diabetes patients. Fewer insertions but more deletions were seen at VDJ junctions in type 1 diabetes patients.

The V gene is TRBV4-3, the J gene TRBJ2-1, with a tentative D call TRBD2 (6 bases). The sequenced material came from naive CD4+ T cells from blood. The sequence was collected from a man aged 25 to 40 with type 1 diabetes. CDR3 DNA sequence: TGCGCCAGCAGCCAAGATGGCGGGGCGCAGTTCTTC. Protein sequence: CASSQDGGAQFF.